These 7 T cell receptor beta chains were sequenced from one sample in a study of blood T cell repertoires in COVID-19 (dated by TCRdb to 2018 to 2020). Library prep was done by the immunoSEQ multiplex PCR assay. Imported from immuneACCESS, the table was reduced by TCRdb to in-frame sequences with V and J called. These copies leave out some clones; in studies compared against another copy, an unresolved V gene accounts for under half, and the cause of the remainder is not known. The sample table contains 250,000 or so clones; only one count was recorded for over 80% of them. Of the sample, roughly 1.6% falls within the top ten clones. Sequencing was carried out using peripheral blood. The receptor source for this set is a woman aged 40 to 49 who had recovered from COVID-19.

CDR3: CASSPGHNQPQHF. Here the CDR3 DNA reads TGTGCCAGCAGCCCCGGACACAATCAGCCCCAGCATTTT. This chain joins TRBV12-3 or TRBV12-4 and TRBJ1-5, with TRBD1 as a possible D gene (5 bases). The CDR3 covers 13 residues. V was shortened by 6 bases and J by 3 bases, with 9 bases between the two germline ends.

J is TRBJ1-1 and V is TRBV30; possible D gene TRBD1, 5 bases. The germline V gene has CDR1 GTSNPN and CDR2 SVGIG (reference sequence). This CDR3 comprises 12 residues. Between the trimmed V and J ends, which lost 2 bases and 11 bases, there was a span of 15 bases. DNA for the CDR3: TGTGCCTGGAGTTTGAGGGACCGGGGGGCTTTCTTT. This translates into CAWSLRDRGAFF.

The chain links TRBV28 to TRBJ2-5; D possibly corresponds to TRBD2 (6 bases). The CDR3 loop spans 15 amino acids. Germline CDR1 reads MDHEN; CDR2 reads SYDVKM. Trimming shortened V by 9 bases and J by 3 bases, and 20 bases separated the two germline ends. The DNA of the CDR3 is TGTGCCAGTCCCCCCTCCGGGGGACCCAAAGAGACCCAGTACTTC. This gives the protein CASPPSGGPKETQYF. Looking up the rest from reference TRBV28 and TRBJ2-5 gives the full variable domain: DVKVTQSSRYLVKRTGEKVFLECVQDMDHENMFWYRQDPGLGLRLIYFSYDVKMKEKGDIPEGYSVSREKKERFSLILESASTNQTSMYLCASPPSGGPKETQYFGPGTRLLVL.

This chain links TRBV5-8 with TRBJ1-2; 9 nucleotides line up with TRBD1. Unmatched junction bases numbered 13, after V lost 6 bases and J lost 4 bases. Germline CDR1 is SGHTS and CDR2 is YDEGEE. The CDR3 extends over 16 amino acids. CDR3 in amino acids: CASTLISGQGRYGYTF. CDR3 nucleotide sequence: TGTGCCAGCACCTTAATATCGGGACAGGGCCGCTATGGCTACACCTTC. Combining the CDR3 with reference TRBV5-8 and TRBJ1-2 gives the whole variable domain EAGVTQSPTHLIKTRGQQATLRCSPISGHTSVYWYQQALGLGLQFLLWYDEGEERNRGNFPPRFSGRQFPNYSSELNVNALELEDSALYLCASTLISGQGRYGYTFGSGTRLTVV.

The DNA for the CDR3 is TGTGCCAGCAGTGAGGCGGGAGATACGCAGTATTTT. This sequence encodes CASSEAGDTQYF. The chain joins TRBV6-1 to TRBJ2-3; D is perhaps TRBD2 (5 bases). Germline CDR1 is MNHNS and CDR2 is SASEGT. The V gene lost 3 bases and the J gene lost 5 bases, with 6 bases spanning the gap. CDR3 length: 12 residues.

The chain joins TRBV5-1 to TRBJ1-1, with TRBD1 identical over 7 bases. The CDR3 runs to 16 residues. The germline V gene encodes CDR1 SGHRS and CDR2 YFSETQ. V trimming: 3 bases; J trimming: 6 bases; junction bases outside the gene matches: 14. The CDR3, as DNA: TGCGCCAGCAGCTCCTGGGCAGGGACAGCGGGCGCTGAAGCTTTCTTT. Protein sequence: CASSSWAGTAGAEAFF.

J is TRBJ2-3 and V is TRBV5-4; TRBD2 is a possible D gene (7 bases). Germline CDR1 and CDR2: SGHNT and YYREEE (reference sequence). Trimming stripped 2 bases from V and 2 bases from J, with 12 bases between. The CDR3 length is 15 residues. CDR3 in DNA: TGTGCCAGCAGCTTAGGGGGGGGAGTCACAGATACGCAGTATTTT. The encoded protein is CASSLGGGVTDTQYF.